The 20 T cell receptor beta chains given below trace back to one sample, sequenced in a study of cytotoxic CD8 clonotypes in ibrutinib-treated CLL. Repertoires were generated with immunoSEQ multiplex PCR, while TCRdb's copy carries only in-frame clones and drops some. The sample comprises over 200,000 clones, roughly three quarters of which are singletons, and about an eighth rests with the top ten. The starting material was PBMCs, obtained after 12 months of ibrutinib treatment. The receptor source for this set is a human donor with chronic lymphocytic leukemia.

CDR3 DNA: TGCAGCGCTCCGGGACAGGGGCTCCAAGAGACCCAGTACTTC. It yields the protein CSAPGQGLQETQYF. The rearrangement links TRBV29-1 to TRBJ2-5, with 10 nucleotides matching TRBD1. The CDR3 has 14 residues. Germline V gene sequence: CDR1 SQVTM, CDR2 ANQGSEA. Trimming cost V 7 bases and J 1 base; bases outside gene matches: 6. Based on the CDR3 plus reference TRBV29-1 and TRBJ2-5, the full variable domain is SAVISQKPSRDICQRGTSLTIQCQVDSQVTMMFWYRQQPGQSLTLIATANQGSEATYESGFVIDKFPISRPNLTFSTLTVSNMSPEDSSIYLCSAPGQGLQETQYFGPGTRLLVL.

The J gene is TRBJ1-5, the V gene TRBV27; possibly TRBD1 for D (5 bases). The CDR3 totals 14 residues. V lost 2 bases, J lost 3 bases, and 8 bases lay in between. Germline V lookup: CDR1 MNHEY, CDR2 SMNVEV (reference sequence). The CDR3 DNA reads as TGTGCCAGCAGTTTACAGGGAGACAATCAGCCCCAGCATTTT. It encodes CASSLQGDNQPQHF.

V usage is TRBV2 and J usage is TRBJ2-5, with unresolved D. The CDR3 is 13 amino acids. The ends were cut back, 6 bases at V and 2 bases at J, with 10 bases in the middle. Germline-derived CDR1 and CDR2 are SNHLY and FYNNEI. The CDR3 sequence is CASRGGAQETQYF. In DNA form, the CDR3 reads TGTGCCAGCAGAGGTGGTGCTCAAGAGACCCAGTACTTC.

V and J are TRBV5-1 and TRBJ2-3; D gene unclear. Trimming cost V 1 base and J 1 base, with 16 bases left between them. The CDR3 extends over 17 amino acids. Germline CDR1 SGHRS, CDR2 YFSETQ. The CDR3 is CASSLPRPTLRTDTQYF. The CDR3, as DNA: TGCGCCAGCAGCTTGCCCCGTCCTACCCTCCGCACAGATACGCAGTATTTT. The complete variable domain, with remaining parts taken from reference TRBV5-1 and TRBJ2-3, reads KAGVTQTPRYLIKTRGQQVTLSCSPISGHRSVSWYQQTPGQGLQFLFEYFSETQRNKGNFPGRFSGRQFSNSRSEMNVSTLELGDSALYLCASSLPRPTLRTDTQYFGPGTRLTVL.

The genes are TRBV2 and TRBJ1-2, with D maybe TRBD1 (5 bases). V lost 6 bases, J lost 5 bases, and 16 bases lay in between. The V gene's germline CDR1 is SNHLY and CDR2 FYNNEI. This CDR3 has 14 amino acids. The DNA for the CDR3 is TGTGCCAGCAGGGGCGGCAGGGATTCTTATGGCTACACCTTC. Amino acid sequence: CASRGGRDSYGYTF.

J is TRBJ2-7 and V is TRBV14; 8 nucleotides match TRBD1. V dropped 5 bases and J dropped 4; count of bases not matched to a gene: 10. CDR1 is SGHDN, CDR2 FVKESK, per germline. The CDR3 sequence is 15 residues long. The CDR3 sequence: CASSKTQGAAYEQYF. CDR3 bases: TGTGCCAGCAGCAAAACCCAGGGGGCGGCGTACGAGCAGTACTTC.

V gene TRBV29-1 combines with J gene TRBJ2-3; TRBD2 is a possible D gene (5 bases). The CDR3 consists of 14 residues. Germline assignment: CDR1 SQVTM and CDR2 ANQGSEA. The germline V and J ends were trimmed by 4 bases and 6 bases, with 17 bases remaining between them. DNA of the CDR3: TGCAGCGTTGGCGATACCCGGGGAAAGGATACGCAGTATTTT. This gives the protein CSVGDTRGKDTQYF.

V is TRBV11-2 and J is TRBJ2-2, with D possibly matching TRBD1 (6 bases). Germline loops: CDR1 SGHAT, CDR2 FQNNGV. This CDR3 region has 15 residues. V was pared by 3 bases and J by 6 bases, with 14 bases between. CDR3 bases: TGTGCCAGCAGCTTCTGGGGGCAGTTGGCCGGGGAGCTGTTTTTT. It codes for CASSFWGQLAGELFF.

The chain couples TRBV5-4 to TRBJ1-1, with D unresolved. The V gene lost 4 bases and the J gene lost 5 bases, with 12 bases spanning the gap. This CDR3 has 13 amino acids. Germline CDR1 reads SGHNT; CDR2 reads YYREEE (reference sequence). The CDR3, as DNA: TGTGCCAGCAGCCGTTTCGCGGGGACTGAAGCTTTCTTT. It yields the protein CASSRFAGTEAFF.

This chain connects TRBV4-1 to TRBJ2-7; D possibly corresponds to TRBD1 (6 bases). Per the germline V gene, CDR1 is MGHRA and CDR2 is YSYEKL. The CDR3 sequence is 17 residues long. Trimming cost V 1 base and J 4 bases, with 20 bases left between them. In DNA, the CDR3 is TGCGCCAGCAGCCAAGGGACCGGGACATATTTTTCGTACGAGCAGTACTTC. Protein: CASSQGTGTYFSYEQYF.

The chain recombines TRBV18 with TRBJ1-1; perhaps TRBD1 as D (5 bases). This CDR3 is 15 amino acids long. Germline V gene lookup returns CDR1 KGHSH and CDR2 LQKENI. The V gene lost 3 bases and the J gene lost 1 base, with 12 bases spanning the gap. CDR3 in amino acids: CASSPSAGSNTEAFF. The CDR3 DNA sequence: TGTGCCAGCTCACCCTCGGCAGGGTCGAACACTGAAGCTTTCTTT. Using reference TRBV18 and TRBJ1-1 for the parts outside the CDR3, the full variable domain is NAGVMQNPRHLVRRRGQEARLRCSPMKGHSHVYWYRQLPEEGLKFMVYLQKENIIDESGMPKERFSAEFPKEGPSILRIQQVVRGDSAAYFCASSPSAGSNTEAFFGQGTRLTVV.

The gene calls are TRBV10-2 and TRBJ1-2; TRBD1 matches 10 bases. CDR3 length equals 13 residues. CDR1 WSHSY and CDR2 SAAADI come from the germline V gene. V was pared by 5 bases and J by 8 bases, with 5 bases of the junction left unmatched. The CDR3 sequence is CASSRQGAGGYTF. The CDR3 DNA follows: TGCGCCAGCAGTCGACAGGGGGCAGGAGGCTACACCTTC.

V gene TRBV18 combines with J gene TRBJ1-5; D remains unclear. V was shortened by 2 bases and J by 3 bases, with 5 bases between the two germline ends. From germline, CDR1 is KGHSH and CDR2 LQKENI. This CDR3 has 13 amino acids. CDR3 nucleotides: TGTGCCAGCTCACCAGGGGACAATCAGCCCCAGCATTTT. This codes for CASSPGDNQPQHF. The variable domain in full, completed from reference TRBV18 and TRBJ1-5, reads NAGVMQNPRHLVRRRGQEARLRCSPMKGHSHVYWYRQLPEEGLKFMVYLQKENIIDESGMPKERFSAEFPKEGPSILRIQQVVRGDSAAYFCASSPGDNQPQHFGDGTRLSIL.

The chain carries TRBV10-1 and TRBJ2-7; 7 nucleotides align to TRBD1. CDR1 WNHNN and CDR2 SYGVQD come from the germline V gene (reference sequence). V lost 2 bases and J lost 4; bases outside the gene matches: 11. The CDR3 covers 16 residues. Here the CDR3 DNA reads TGCGCCAGCAGTGAGCCCCAGGGGGAGAGCAATTACGAGCAGTACTTC. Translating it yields CASSEPQGESNYEQYF.

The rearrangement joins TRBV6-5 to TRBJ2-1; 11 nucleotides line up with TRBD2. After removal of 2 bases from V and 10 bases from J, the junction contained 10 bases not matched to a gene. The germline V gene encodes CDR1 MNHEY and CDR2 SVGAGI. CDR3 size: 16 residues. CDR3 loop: CASSYKTSGDPGEQFF. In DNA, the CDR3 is TGTGCCAGCAGTTACAAGACTAGCGGGGACCCTGGAGAGCAGTTCTTC.

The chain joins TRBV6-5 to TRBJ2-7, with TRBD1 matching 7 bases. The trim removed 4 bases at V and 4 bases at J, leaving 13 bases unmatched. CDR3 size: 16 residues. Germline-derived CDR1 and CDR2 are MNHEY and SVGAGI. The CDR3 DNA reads TGTGCCAGCAGTTCTCCTGTCGGGACAGACCTTTACGAGCAGTACTTC. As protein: CASSSPVGTDLYEQYF.

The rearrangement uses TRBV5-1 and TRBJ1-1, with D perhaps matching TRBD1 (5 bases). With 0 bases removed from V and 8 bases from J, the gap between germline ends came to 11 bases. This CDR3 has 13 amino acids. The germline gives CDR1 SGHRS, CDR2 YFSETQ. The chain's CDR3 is CASSLAGAAEAFF. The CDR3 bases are TGCGCCAGCAGCTTGGCTGGGGCGGCAGAAGCTTTCTTT.

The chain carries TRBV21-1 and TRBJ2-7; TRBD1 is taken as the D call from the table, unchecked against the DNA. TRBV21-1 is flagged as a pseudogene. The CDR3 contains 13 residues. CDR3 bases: TGTGCCAGCAGCAAAGTCAGTTACTACGAGCAGTACTTC. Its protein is CASSKVSYYEQYF.

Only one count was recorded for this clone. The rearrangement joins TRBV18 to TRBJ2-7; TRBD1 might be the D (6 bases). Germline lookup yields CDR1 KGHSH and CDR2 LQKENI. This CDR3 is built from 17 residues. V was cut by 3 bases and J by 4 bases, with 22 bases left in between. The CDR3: CASSPNSGARSGYEQYF. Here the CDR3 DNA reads TGTGCCAGCTCACCGAACTCAGGGGCCCGCTCGGGGTACGAGCAGTACTTC.

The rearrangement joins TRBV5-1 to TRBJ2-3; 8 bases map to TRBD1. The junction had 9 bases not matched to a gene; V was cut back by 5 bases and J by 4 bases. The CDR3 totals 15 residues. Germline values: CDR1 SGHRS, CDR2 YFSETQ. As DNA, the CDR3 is TGCGCCAGCAGTGGTACCCCACAGGGGGCAGATACGCAGTATTTT. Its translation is CASSGTPQGADTQYF.